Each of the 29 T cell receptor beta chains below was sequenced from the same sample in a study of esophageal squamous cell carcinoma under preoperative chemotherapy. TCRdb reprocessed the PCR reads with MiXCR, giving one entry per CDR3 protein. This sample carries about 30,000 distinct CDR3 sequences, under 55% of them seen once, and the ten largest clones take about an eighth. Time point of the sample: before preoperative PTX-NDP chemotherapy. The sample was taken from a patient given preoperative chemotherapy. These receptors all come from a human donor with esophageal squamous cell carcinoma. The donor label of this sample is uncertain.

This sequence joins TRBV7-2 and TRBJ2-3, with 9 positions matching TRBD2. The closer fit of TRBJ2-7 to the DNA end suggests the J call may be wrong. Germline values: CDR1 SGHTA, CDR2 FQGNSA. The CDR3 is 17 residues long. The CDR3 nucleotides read TGTGCCAGCAGTCCTGAAGGGCTGGCGGGGGGGCGGGAGACGCAGTACTTC. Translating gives CASSPEGLAGGRETQYF.

This chain's CDR3 is CAISDRTGGHEQYF. The CDR3 nucleotides are TGTGCCATCAGTGATCGAACGGGAGGCCACGAGCAGTACTTC. The chain couples TRBV10-3 to TRBJ2-5; 7 nucleotides match TRBD2. The DNA end favors TRBJ2-7, so the J call may be wrong. CDR3 size: 14 residues. Germline CDR1 reads ENHRY; CDR2 reads SYGVKD.

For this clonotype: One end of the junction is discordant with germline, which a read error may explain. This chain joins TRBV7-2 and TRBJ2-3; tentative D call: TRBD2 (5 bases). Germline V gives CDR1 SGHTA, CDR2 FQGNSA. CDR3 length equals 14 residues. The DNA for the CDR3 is TGTGGCAGCTCGCGGCTGGGAGCCCAAGATACGCAGTACTTT. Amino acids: CGSSRLGAQDTQYF.

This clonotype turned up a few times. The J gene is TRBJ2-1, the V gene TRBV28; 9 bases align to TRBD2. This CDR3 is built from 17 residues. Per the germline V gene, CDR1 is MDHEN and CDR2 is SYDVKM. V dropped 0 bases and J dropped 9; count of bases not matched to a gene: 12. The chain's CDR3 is CASSLWAGGLPSFEQFF. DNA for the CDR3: TGTGCCAGCAGTTTATGGGCGGGAGGGCTCCCATCTTTTGAGCAGTTCTTC.

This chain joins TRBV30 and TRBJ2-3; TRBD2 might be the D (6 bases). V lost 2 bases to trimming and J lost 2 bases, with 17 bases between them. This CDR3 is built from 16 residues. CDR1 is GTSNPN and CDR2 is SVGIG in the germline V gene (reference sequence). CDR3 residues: CAWSMGGSRFTDTQYF. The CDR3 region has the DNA TGTGCCTGGAGTATGGGAGGCAGCCGATTCACAGATACGCAGTATTTT. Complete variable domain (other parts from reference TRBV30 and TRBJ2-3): SQTIHQWPATLVQPVGSPLSLECTVEGTSNPNLYWYRQAAGRGLQLLFYSVGIGQISSEVPQNLSASRPQDRQFILSSKKLLLSDSGFYLCAWSMGGSRFTDTQYFGPGTRLTVL.

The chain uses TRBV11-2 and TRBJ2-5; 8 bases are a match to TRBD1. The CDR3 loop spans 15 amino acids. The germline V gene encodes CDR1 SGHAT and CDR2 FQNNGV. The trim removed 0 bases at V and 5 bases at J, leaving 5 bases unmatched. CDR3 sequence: CASSLDRDRWETQYF. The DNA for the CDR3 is TGTGCCAGCAGCTTAGACCGGGACAGGTGGGAGACCCAGTACTTC.

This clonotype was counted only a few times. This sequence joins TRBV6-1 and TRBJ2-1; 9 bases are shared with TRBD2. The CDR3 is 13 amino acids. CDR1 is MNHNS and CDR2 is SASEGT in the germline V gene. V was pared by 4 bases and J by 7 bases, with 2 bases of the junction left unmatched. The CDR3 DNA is TGTGCCAGCAGTGGGACTAGCGCGAATGAGCAGTTCTTC. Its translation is CASSGTSANEQFF.

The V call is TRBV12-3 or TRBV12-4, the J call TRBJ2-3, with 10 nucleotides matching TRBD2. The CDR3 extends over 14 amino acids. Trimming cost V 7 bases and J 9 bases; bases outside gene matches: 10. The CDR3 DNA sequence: TGTGCCAGCAATGAACTAGCGGGAAATAACACGCAGTATTTT. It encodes CASNELAGNNTQYF.

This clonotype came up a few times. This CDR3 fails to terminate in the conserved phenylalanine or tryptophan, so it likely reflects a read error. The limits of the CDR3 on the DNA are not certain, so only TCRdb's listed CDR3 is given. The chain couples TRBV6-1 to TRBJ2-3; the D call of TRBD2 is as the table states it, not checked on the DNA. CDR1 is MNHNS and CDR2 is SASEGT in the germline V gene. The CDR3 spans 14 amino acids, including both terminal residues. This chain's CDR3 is CASSEILVSETQYS.

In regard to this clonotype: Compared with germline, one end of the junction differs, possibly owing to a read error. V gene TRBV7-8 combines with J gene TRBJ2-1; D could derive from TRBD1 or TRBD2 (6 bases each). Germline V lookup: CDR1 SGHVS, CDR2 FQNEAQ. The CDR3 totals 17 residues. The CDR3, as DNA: TGTGCCAGCAGCTTCGGGGGCGGCGGGAACGGGTTAGAAGAGCAGTACTTT. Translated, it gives CASSFGGGGNGLEEQYF.

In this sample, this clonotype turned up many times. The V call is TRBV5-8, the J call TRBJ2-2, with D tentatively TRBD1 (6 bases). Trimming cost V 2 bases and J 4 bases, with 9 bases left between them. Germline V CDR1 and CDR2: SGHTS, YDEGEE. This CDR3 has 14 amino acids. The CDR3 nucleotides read TGTGCCAGCAGCTTACAGGGTATCACCGGGGAGCTGTTTTTT. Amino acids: CASSLQGITGELFF.

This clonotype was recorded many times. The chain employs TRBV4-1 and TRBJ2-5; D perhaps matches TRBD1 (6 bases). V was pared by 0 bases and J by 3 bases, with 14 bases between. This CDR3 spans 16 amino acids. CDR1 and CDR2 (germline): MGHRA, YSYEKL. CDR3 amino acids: CASSQDQGTTKETQYF. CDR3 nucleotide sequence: TGCGCCAGCAGCCAAGATCAGGGGACGACCAAAGAGACCCAGTACTTC.

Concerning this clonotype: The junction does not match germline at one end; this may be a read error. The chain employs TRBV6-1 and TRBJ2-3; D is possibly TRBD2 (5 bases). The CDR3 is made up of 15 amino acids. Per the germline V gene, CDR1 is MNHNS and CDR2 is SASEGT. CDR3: CARSSWLGAENTQYF. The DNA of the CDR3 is TGTGCCCGCAGCTCGTGGCTGGGAGCCGAAAACACGCAGTATTTC.

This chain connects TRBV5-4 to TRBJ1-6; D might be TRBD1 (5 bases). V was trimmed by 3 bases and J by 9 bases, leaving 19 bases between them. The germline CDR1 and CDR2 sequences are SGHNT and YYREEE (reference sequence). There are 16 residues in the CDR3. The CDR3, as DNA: TGTGCCAGCAGCTGGGGGGGAGGGATGGCTTCTTCACCCCTCCACTTT. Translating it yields CASSWGGGMASSPLHF.

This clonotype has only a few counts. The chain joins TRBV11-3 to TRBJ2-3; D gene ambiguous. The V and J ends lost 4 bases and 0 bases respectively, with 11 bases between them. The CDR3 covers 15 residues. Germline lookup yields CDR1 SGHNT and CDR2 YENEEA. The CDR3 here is CASSSDRRSTDTQYF. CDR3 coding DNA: TGTGCCAGCAGCTCGGACCGTCGTAGCACAGATACGCAGTATTTT.

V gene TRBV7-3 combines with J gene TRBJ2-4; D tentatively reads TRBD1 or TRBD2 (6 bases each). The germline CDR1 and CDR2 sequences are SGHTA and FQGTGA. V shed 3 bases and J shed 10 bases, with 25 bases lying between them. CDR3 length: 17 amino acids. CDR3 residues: CASSFIPGGRIQEIQYF. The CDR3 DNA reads TGTGCCAGCAGCTTCATACCCGGGGGCCGTATCCAAGAGATTCAGTACTTC.

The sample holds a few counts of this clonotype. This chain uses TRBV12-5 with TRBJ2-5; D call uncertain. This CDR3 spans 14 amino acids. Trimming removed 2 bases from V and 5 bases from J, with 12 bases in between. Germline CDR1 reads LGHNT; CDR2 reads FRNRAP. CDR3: CASGLLSSLETQYF. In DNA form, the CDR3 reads TGTGCTAGTGGTTTGCTCAGCTCCCTGGAGACCCAGTACTTC.

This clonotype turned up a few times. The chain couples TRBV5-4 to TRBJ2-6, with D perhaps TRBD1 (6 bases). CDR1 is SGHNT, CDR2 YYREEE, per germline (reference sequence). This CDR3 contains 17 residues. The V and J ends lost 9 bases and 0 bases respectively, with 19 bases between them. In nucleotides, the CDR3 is TGTGCCACCCGGCCCCGGGACAACTTCTCTGGGGCCAACGTCCTGACTTTC. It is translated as CATRPRDNFSGANVLTF.

This chain's CDR3 is CASSPGGGVLNEQFF. The CDR3 DNA reads as TGTGCCAGCAGCCCCGGCGGCGGGGTGCTCAATGAGCAGTTCTTC. This chain uses TRBV11-3 with TRBJ2-1; a possible D gene is TRBD2 (6 bases). The V end lost 5 bases, the J end lost 6 bases, and 17 bases lay between the germline ends. CDR1 SGHNT and CDR2 YENEEA come from the germline V gene. CDR3 length equals 15 residues.

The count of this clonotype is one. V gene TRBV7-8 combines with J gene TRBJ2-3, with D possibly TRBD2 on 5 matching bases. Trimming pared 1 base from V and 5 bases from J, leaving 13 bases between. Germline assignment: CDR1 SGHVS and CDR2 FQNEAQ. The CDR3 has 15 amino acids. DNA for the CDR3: TGTGCCAGCAGCTTAGACCTGCGGGCCAAAGATACGCAGTATTTT. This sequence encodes CASSLDLRAKDTQYF.

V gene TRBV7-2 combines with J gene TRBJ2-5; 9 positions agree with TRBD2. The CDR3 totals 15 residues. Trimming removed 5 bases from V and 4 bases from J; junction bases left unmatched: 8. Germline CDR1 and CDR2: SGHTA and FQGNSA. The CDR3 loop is CASSPSGGGGETQYF. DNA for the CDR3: TGTGCCAGCAGCCCCTCGGGCGGGGGGGGAGAGACCCAGTACTTC. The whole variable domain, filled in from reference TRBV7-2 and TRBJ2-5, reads GAGVSQSPSNKVTEKGKDVELRCDPISGHTALYWYRQSLGQGLEFLIYFQGNSAPDKSGLPSDRFSAERTGGSVSTLTIQRTQQEDSAVYLCASSPSGGGGETQYFGPGTRLLVL.

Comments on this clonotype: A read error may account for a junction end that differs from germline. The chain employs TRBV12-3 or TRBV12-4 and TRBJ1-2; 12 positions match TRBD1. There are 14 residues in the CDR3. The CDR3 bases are TGTGCCAGCAGTCCAGGGACAGGGGGCGGTTCCAGTTACTTC. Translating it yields CASSPGTGGGSSYF.

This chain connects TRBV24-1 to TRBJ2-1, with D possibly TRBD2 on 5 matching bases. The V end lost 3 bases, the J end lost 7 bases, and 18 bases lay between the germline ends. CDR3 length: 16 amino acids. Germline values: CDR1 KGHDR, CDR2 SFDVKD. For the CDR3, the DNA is TGTGCCACCAGTGATAAGACCCGGGCTAGCAGTAATGAGCAGTTCTTC. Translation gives CATSDKTRASSNEQFF.

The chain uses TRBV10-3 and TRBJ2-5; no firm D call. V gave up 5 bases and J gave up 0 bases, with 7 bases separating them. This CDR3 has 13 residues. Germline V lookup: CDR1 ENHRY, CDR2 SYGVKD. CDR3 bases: TGTGCCATCAGTAGGGCGTACCAAGAGACCCAGTACTTC. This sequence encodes CAISRAYQETQYF.

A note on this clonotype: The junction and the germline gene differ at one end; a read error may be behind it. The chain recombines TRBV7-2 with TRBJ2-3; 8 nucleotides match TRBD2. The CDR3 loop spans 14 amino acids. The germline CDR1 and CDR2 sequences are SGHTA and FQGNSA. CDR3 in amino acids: CGSAGRGRKDTQYF. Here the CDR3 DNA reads TGTGGCAGCGCGGGGCGCGGGAGGAAAGATACTCAGTATTTC.

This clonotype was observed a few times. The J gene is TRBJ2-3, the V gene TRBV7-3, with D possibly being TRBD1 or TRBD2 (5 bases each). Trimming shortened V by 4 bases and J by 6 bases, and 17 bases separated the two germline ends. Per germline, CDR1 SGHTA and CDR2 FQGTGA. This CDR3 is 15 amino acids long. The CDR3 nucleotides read TGTGCCAGCAGCTGGGGAAACGGGGCTGGCGATACGCAGTATTTT. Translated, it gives CASSWGNGAGDTQYF.

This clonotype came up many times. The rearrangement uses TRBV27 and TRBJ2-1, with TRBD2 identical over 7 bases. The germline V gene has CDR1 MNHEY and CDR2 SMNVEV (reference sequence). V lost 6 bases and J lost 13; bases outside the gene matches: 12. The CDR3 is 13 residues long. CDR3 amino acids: CASSTKPGGTQFF. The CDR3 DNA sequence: TGTGCCAGCAGCACAAAGCCCGGGGGGACCCAGTTCTTC.

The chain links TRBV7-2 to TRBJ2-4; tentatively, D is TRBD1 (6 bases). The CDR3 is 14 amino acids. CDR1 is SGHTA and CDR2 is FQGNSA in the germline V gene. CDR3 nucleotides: TGTGCGGGCAGCCGGCCCGGGGCAGGGGACACCCAGTACTTC. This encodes CAGSRPGAGDTQYF. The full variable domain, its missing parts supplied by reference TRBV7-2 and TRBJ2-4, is GAGVSQSPSNKVTEKGKDVELRCDPISGHTALYWYRQSLGQGLEFLIYFQGNSAPDKSGLPSDRFSAERTGGSVSTLTIQRTQQEDSAVYLCAGSRPGAGDTQYFGAGTRLSVL.

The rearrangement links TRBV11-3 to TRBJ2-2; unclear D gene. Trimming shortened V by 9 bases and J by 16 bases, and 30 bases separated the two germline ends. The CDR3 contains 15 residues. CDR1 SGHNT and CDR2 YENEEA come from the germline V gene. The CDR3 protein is CARGSKAVNTDAQFF. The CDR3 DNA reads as TGTGCCAGGGGCTCGAAGGCTGTGAACACCGATGCGCAGTTTTTT. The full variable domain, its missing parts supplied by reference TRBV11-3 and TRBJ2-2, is EAGVVQSPRYKIIEKKQPVAFWCNPISGHNTLYWYLQNLGQGPELLIRYENEEAVDDSQLPKDRFSAERLKGVDSTLKIQPAELGDSAVYLCARGSKAVNTDAQFFGEGSRLTVL.